The 19 T cell receptor beta chains in this list originate from one sample, sequenced in a study of blood T cell repertoires in COVID-19. Sequenced by immunoSEQ multiplex PCR; TCRdb stores in-frame clones only, minus some. The data contain around 60,000 clones, approximately 83% of them singletons. The sample taken for sequencing was peripheral blood. The receptors were gathered from an elderly woman with acute or convalescent COVID-19.

This chain joins TRBV30 and TRBJ1-3; TRBD1 matches 8 bases. Losses at the gene ends were 3 bases for V and 2 bases for J; bases not matched to a gene: 6. Germline V gives CDR1 GTSNPN, CDR2 SVGIG (reference sequence). This CDR3 is 15 amino acids long. CDR3 region: CAWRRQGSPGNTIYF. For the CDR3, the DNA is TGTGCCTGGAGGAGACAGGGGAGCCCTGGAAACACCATATATTTT.

The chain uses TRBV7-2 and TRBJ1-2; 7 bases agree with TRBD1. The CDR3 sequence is 12 residues long. Germline V gene sequence: CDR1 SGHTA, CDR2 FQGNSA. Germline trimming cut 5 bases from V and 7 bases from J; bases unmatched to any gene: 4. The CDR3 sequence is CASSPDRVGYTF. Here the CDR3 DNA reads TGTGCCAGCAGCCCAGACAGGGTTGGCTACACCTTC.

This sequence joins TRBV3-1 (or the pseudogene TRBV3-2) and TRBJ1-6; D remains unclear. Per the germline V gene, CDR1 is LGHDT and CDR2 is YNNKEL (reference sequence). The CDR3 is made up of 13 amino acids. Trimming took 1 base from V and 7 from J, leaving 5 bases between them. The CDR3, as DNA: TGTGCCAGCAGCCAAGTCGTAAATTCACCCCTCCACTTT. Translating it yields CASSQVVNSPLHF.

The rearrangement joins TRBV19 to TRBJ2-7, with D perhaps TRBD2 (5 bases). Germline V lookup: CDR1 LNHDA, CDR2 SQIVND (reference sequence). The CDR3 sequence is 13 residues long. Trimming took 2 bases from V and 3 from J, leaving 8 bases between them. The CDR3 sequence: CASSIREGYEQYF. CDR3 sequence (DNA): TGTGCCAGTAGTATACGGGAAGGCTACGAGCAGTACTTC.

This chain links TRBV3-1 (or the pseudogene TRBV3-2) with TRBJ2-5; 7 bases are shared with TRBD2. CDR3 length: 15 residues. V shed 0 bases, J shed 1 base, and the junction held 2 bases outside the gene matches. Germline CDR1 is LGHDT and CDR2 is YNNKEL (reference sequence). The DNA for the CDR3 is TGTGCCAGCAGCCAAGACGGGGGGAGCCAAGAGACCCAGTACTTC. Amino acids: CASSQDGGSQETQYF.

The table lists this clone with a count of one. The rearrangement links TRBV7-9 to TRBJ2-5; no clear D gene. Trimming shortened V by 2 bases and J by 5 bases, and 9 bases separated the two germline ends. The CDR3 sequence is 13 residues long. Germline V lookup: CDR1 SEHNR, CDR2 FQNEAQ (reference sequence). The chain's CDR3 is CASSLTTGETQYF. Here the CDR3 DNA reads TGTGCCAGCAGCTTAACGACCGGGGAGACCCAGTACTTC.

The rearrangement links TRBV13 to TRBJ1-2; D is undetermined. From germline, CDR1 is PRHDT and CDR2 FYEKMQ (reference sequence). V was pared by 4 bases and J by 0 bases, with 12 bases between. The length of the CDR3 is 15 residues. The CDR3 DNA follows: TGTGCCAGCAGCTCAACGCGGCGGACTAACTATGGCTACACCTTC. As protein: CASSSTRRTNYGYTF.

The chain employs TRBV7-3 and TRBJ1-1; D remains ambiguous. The germline V gene encodes CDR1 SGHTA and CDR2 FQGTGA. With 5 bases removed from V and 0 bases from J, the gap between germline ends came to 7 bases. This CDR3 has 13 amino acids. CDR3 nucleotide sequence: TGTGCCAGCAGCAGCCTTATGAACACTGAAGCTTTCTTT. Its protein is CASSSLMNTEAFF.

The gene calls are TRBV11-1 and TRBJ1-1; TRBD1 matches 8 bases. With V trimmed by 6 bases and J by 8 bases, 8 bases remained unmatched. The length of the CDR3 is 13 residues. Germline V gives CDR1 SGHAT, CDR2 FQDESV (reference sequence). CDR3 sequence reads: CASRPSRGQEAFF. CDR3 bases: TGTGCCAGCAGGCCCTCCAGGGGGCAAGAAGCTTTCTTT.

This clone was observed once. The chain joins TRBV6-6 to TRBJ2-2, with 7 bases that match TRBD2. The germline V gene has CDR1 MNHNY and CDR2 SVGAGI (reference sequence). The ends lost 2 bases at V and 6 bases at J; junction bases unmatched: 6. The CDR3 has 15 amino acids. The CDR3 loop is CASSYAGTKAGELFF. CDR3 nucleotides: TGTGCCAGCAGTTACGCCGGGACTAAGGCCGGGGAGCTGTTTTTT.

The chain couples TRBV27 to TRBJ2-2, with D perhaps TRBD1 (6 bases). Germline CDR1 and CDR2: MNHEY and SMNVEV (reference sequence). This CDR3 has 14 amino acids. Trimming cost V 4 bases and J 7 bases, with 13 bases left between them. CDR3 sequence (DNA): TGTGCCAGCAGTTCGACAACAGGGTTCGGGGAGCTGTTTTTT. Translating gives CASSSTTGFGELFF.

This chain uses TRBV7-2 with TRBJ2-3; TRBD2 matches 7 bases. J was trimmed by 5 bases and V by 1 base; bases with no gene match: 6. There are 15 residues in the CDR3. CDR1 and CDR2 from the germline V gene are SGHTA and FQGNSA. The CDR3 loop is CASSLGGLVGDTQYF. In nucleotides, the CDR3 is TGTGCCAGCAGCTTAGGAGGACTAGTTGGAGATACGCAGTATTTT.

This clone was seen only once. This chain connects TRBV6-5 to TRBJ2-1, with 13 bases lining up with TRBD2. This CDR3 spans 15 amino acids. With V trimmed by 6 bases and J by 8 bases, 7 bases remained unmatched. Germline V CDR1 and CDR2: MNHEY, SVGAGI. The CDR3: CASRPGTSGADEQFF. The CDR3, as DNA: TGTGCCAGCAGACCAGGGACTAGCGGGGCTGATGAGCAGTTCTTC.

This chain uses TRBV21-1 with TRBJ2-1; TRBD1, as called in the table, went unchecked against the DNA. TRBV21-1 is reported as a pseudogene. This CDR3 contains 11 residues. As DNA, the CDR3 is TGTACAGGGGGCGCGGACAATGAGCAGTTCTTC. Its protein product is CTGGADNEQFF.

The chain joins TRBV18 to TRBJ1-1; 8 bases agree with TRBD1. CDR3 length: 14 residues. V lost 2 bases and J lost 2; bases outside the gene matches: 1. Germline-derived CDR1 and CDR2 are KGHSH and LQKENI. Here the CDR3 reads CASSPGTGNTEAFF. The CDR3 bases are TGTGCCAGCTCACCAGGGACAGGTAACACTGAAGCTTTCTTT.

This clone was seen a handful of times. This chain uses TRBV11-2 with TRBJ2-7; maybe TRBD2 (5 bases). From germline, CDR1 is SGHAT and CDR2 FQNNGV. The germline V and J ends were trimmed by 7 bases and 3 bases, with 16 bases remaining between them. The CDR3 sequence is 14 residues long. The CDR3 DNA reads TGTGCCAGCACCCGTGACGTGGAGGTCTACGAGCAGTACTTC. It translates to CASTRDVEVYEQYF.

V gene TRBV27 combines with J gene TRBJ2-6; D is uncertain. With 3 bases removed from V and 3 bases from J, the gap between germline ends came to 9 bases. Germline lookup yields CDR1 MNHEY and CDR2 SMNVEV (reference sequence). CDR3 size: 15 residues. CDR3 in amino acids: CASSLYSYGANVLTF. As DNA, the CDR3 is TGTGCCAGCAGTTTGTACAGCTATGGGGCCAACGTCCTGACTTTC.

J is TRBJ2-4 and V is TRBV7-2; 7 nucleotides match TRBD1. V gave up 3 bases and J gave up 1 base; unmatched junction bases: 6. CDR1 and CDR2 (germline): SGHTA, FQGNSA. This CDR3 contains 16 residues. CDR3 sequence reads: CASSFQSGQAKNIQYF. Here the CDR3 DNA reads TGTGCCAGCAGCTTCCAGTCGGGACAGGCCAAAAACATTCAGTACTTC.

The V gene is TRBV5-1, the J gene TRBJ1-6; D is unclear. With 10 bases removed from V and 6 bases from J, the gap between germline ends came to 8 bases. CDR3 length equals 11 residues. Germline V gives CDR1 SGHRS, CDR2 YFSETQ. As DNA, the CDR3 is TGCGCCCAAATCCCTAATTCACCCCTCCACTTT. Translating gives CAQIPNSPLHF. Using reference TRBV5-1 and TRBJ1-6 for the parts outside the CDR3, the full variable domain is KAGVTQTPRYLIKTRGQQVTLSCSPISGHRSVSWYQQTPGQGLQFLFEYFSETQRNKGNFPGRFSGRQFSNSRSEMNVSTLELGDSALYLCAQIPNSPLHFGNGTRLTVT.